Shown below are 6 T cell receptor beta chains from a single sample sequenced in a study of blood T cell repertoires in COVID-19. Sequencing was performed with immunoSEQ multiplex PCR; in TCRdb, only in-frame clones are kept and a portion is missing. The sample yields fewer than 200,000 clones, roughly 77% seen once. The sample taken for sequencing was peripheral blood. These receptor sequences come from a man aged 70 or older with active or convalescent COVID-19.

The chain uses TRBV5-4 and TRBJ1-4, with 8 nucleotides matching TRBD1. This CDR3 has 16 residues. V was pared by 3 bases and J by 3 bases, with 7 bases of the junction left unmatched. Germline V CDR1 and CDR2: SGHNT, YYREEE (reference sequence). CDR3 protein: CASSSYPGQANEKLFF. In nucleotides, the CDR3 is TGTGCCAGCAGCTCTTACCCGGGACAGGCTAATGAAAAACTGTTTTTT.

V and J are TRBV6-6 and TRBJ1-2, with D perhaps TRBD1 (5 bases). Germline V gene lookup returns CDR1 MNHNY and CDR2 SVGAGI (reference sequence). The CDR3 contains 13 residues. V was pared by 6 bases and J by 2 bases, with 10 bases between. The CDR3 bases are TGTGCCAGCAGACAGACAGACAACTATGGCTACACCTTC. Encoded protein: CASRQTDNYGYTF.

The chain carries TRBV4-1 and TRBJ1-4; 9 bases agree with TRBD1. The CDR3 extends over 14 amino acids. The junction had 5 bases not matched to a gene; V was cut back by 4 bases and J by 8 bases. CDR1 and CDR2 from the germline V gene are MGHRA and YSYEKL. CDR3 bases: TGCGCCAGCAGCCTCGGACAGGGGCACGAAAAACTGTTTTTT. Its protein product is CASSLGQGHEKLFF.

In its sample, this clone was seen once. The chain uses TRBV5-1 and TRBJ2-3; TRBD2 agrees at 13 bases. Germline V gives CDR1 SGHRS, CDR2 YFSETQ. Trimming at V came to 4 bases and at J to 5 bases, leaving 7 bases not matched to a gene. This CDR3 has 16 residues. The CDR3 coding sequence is TGCGCCAGCAGCGACGGACTAGCGGGAGAGGGAGATACGCAGTATTTT. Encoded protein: CASSDGLAGEGDTQYF. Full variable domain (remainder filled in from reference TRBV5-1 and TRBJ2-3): KAGVTQTPRYLIKTRGQQVTLSCSPISGHRSVSWYQQTPGQGLQFLFEYFSETQRNKGNFPGRFSGRQFSNSRSEMNVSTLELGDSALYLCASSDGLAGEGDTQYFGPGTRLTVL.

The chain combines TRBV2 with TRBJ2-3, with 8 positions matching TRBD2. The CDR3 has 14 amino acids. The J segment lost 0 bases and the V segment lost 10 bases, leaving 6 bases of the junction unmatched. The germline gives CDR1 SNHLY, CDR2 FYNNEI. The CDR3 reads CANRAGVSTDTQYF. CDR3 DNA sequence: TGTGCCAACCGAGCGGGGGTTAGCACAGATACGCAGTATTTT.

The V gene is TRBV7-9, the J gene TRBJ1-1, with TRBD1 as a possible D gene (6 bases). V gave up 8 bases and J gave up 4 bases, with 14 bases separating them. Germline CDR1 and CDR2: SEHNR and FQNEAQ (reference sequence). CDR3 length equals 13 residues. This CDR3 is CASGEQGVTEAFF. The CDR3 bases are TGTGCCAGCGGTGAACAGGGAGTCACTGAAGCTTTCTTT.